One TCR beta chain is described in this entry. With 60 Vbeta and 13 Jbeta primers, the PCR was carried out. Repertoires were generated with immunoSEQ multiplex PCR, while TCRdb's copy carries only in-frame clones and drops some. Of roughly 120,000 clones listed, over 60% are singletons. CDR3 length: 18 amino acids. This specimen belongs to a study of cytomegalovirus exposure and HLA in healthy donors. Unrecorded immune exposures were likely, despite nominal health at sampling. Sequencing was done on a sample of PBMCs. The clonotype comes from a woman in her forties in good health and CMV-seropositive. The rearrangement joins TRBV1 to TRBJ2-5; the listed D gene, TRBD2, was not tested against the DNA. TRBV1 is listed as a pseudogene. CDR3 coding DNA: TGCACCAGCAGCCAAGATAGGAGGCTAGCGGGACGCCAAGAGACCCAGTACTTC. Its protein product is CTSSQDRRLAGRQETQYF.